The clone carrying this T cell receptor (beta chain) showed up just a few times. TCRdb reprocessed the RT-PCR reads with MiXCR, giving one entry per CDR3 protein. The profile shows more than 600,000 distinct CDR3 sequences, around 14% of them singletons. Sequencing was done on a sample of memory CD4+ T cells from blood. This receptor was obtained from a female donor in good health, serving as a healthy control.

This chain's CDR3 is CASPGNYEQYF. The DNA for the CDR3 is TGTGCCAGCCCCGGTAACTACGAGCAGTACTTC. The chain has TRBV12-3 or TRBV12-4 and TRBJ2-7; no reliable D call. The CDR3 runs 11 residues. Trimming pared 8 bases from V and 3 bases from J, leaving 8 bases between.